The 18 T cell receptor beta chains reported below all come from one sample, sequenced in a study of T cells of healthy individuals. TCRdb reanalysed the 5' RACE reads using MiXCR and keeps one entry per CDR3 protein. The sample has over 95,000 distinct CDR3 sequences, approximately 16% seen once. The source of these receptors is a human donor in good health.

This clonotype has a count of ten or more. This sequence joins TRBV5-5 and TRBJ2-7; TRBD1 matches at 7 bases. The CDR3 extends over 15 amino acids. V dropped 6 bases and J dropped 0; count of bases not matched to a gene: 9. Germline loops: CDR1 SGHKS, CDR2 YYEKEE (reference sequence). The chain's CDR3 is CASNRATGPSYEQYF. The CDR3, as DNA: TGTGCCAGCAACAGAGCGACAGGGCCCTCCTACGAGCAGTACTTC.

The V call is TRBV6-5, the J call TRBJ2-1; 7 nucleotides line up with TRBD1. V was pared by 7 bases and J by 12 bases, with 9 bases of the junction left unmatched. CDR3 length: 12 amino acids. The germline V gene has CDR1 MNHEY and CDR2 SVGAGI. CDR3 coding DNA: TGTGCCAGCACCACTGTAGGGGGCTCGCAGTTCTTC. This gives the protein CASTTVGGSQFF.

The chain combines TRBV20-1 with TRBJ2-1; 7 nucleotides agree with TRBD2. CDR3 length equals 14 residues. V gave up 5 bases and J gave up 3 bases; unmatched junction bases: 7. Germline V gives CDR1 DFQATT, CDR2 SNEGSKA (reference sequence). Here the CDR3 reads CSAPGLVDYNEQFF. In DNA, the CDR3 is TGCAGTGCTCCCGGACTAGTGGACTACAATGAGCAGTTCTTC.

The chain has TRBV4-2 and TRBJ2-3, with D perhaps matching TRBD2 (6 bases). The CDR3 runs 14 residues. Trimming stripped 9 bases from V and 4 bases from J, with 17 bases between. The V gene's germline CDR1 is LGHNA and CDR2 YNFKEQ. CDR3 sequence: CASSYGAGPDTQYF. As DNA, the CDR3 is TGTGCCAGTTCTTACGGGGCGGGACCAGATACGCAGTATTTT.

A single count supports this clonotype. The V call is TRBV7-2, the J call TRBJ2-1; the match to TRBD2 covers 9 bases. The J segment lost 5 bases and the V segment lost 3 bases, leaving 8 bases of the junction unmatched. The CDR3 has 16 residues. Germline V gene data show CDR1 as SGHTA and CDR2 as FQGNSA. The CDR3 DNA is TGTGCCAGCAGCTTCCGATTGACTAGCGGCAACAATGAGCAGTTCTTC. This translates into CASSFRLTSGNNEQFF.

The chain links TRBV7-2 to TRBJ2-5; 7 positions match TRBD1. The CDR3 totals 13 residues. Germline CDR1 and CDR2: SGHTA and FQGNSA. The V and J ends lost 8 bases and 5 bases, in that order; junction bases with no gene match: 8. The CDR3: CASRTGVQETQYF. The CDR3 region has the DNA TGTGCCAGCCGAACAGGGGTTCAGGAGACCCAGTACTTC.

In its sample, this clonotype was seen a few times. The V call is TRBV3-1, the J call TRBJ2-5; 9 bases fit TRBD2. The CDR3 spans 16 residues. CDR1 and CDR2 (germline): LGHDT, YNNKEL (reference sequence). With V trimmed by 4 bases and J by 4 bases, 10 bases remained unmatched. For the CDR3, the DNA is TGTGCCAGCAGCCTAGGTAGCGGGGGAGGGGTAGAGACCCAGTACTTC. This gives the protein CASSLGSGGGVETQYF.

In its sample, this clonotype was seen many times. The CDR3 spells CSVGDRVYEQFF. In nucleotides, the CDR3 is TGCAGCGTTGGGGACAGGGTCTATGAGCAGTTCTTC. This chain links TRBV29-1 with TRBJ2-1, with TRBD1 identical over 9 bases. Germline V gene sequence: CDR1 SQVTM, CDR2 ANQGSEA. V was clipped by 4 bases and J by 8 bases; unmatched bases: 3. This CDR3 is built from 12 residues.

This clonotype was recorded a few times. The rearrangement joins TRBV10-3 to TRBJ2-1; 7 bases align to TRBD1. Germline V gene lookup returns CDR1 ENHRY and CDR2 SYGVKD. The CDR3 spans 17 residues. Losses at the gene ends were 4 bases for V and 5 bases for J; bases not matched to a gene: 14. The chain's CDR3 is CAISGAGGDYLNNEQFF. The CDR3 nucleotides read TGTGCCATCAGTGGGGCAGGGGGTGACTACCTAAACAATGAGCAGTTCTTC.

The gene calls are TRBV6-2 or TRBV6-3 and TRBJ2-1; D is perhaps TRBD2 (5 bases). The CDR3 extends over 13 amino acids. V was shortened by 7 bases and J by 8 bases, with 15 bases between the two germline ends. Germline-derived CDR1 and CDR2 are MNHEY and SVGEGT. In DNA, the CDR3 is TGTGCCAGCACCCTGGGAGCCGGCGATGAGCAGTTCTTC. Translated: CASTLGAGDEQFF.

This clonotype was counted a few times. J is TRBJ1-6 and V is TRBV6-5; possible D gene TRBD1, 5 bases. There are 15 residues in the CDR3. Trimming stripped 6 bases from V and 10 bases from J, with 19 bases between. Germline assignment: CDR1 MNHEY and CDR2 SVGAGI. The CDR3 reads CASSWDDPWRSPLHF. The CDR3 coding sequence is TGTGCCAGCAGCTGGGACGATCCTTGGCGCTCACCCCTCCACTTT.

V gene TRBV15 combines with J gene TRBJ1-2; D gene ambiguous. Per germline, CDR1 LNHNV and CDR2 YYDKDF (reference sequence). The length of the CDR3 is 13 residues. Deletions cut 3 bases from V and 6 bases from J, with 11 bases between. This chain's CDR3 is CATSRPGGNGYTF. CDR3 DNA: TGTGCCACCAGCAGGCCCGGCGGTAATGGCTACACCTTC.

The rearrangement links TRBV5-6 to TRBJ2-7; D may match TRBD1 or TRBD2 (6 bases each). Germline values: CDR1 SGHDT, CDR2 YYEEEE. Trimming pared 5 bases from V and 5 bases from J, leaving 20 bases between. The CDR3 runs 15 residues. The CDR3 region has the DNA TGTGCCAGCAGAGGGGGGACGGGAGCGAGGGACGAGCAGTACTTC. This sequence encodes CASRGGTGARDEQYF.

The V and J genes are TRBV6-2 or TRBV6-3 and TRBJ2-3; a possible D gene is TRBD1 (6 bases). Germline CDR1 reads MNHEY; CDR2 reads SVGEGT. This CDR3 is built from 13 residues. The germline V and J ends were trimmed by 6 bases and 4 bases, with 11 bases remaining between them. The CDR3 nucleotides are TGTGCCAGCAGATCCGAGGGGGCAGATACGCAGTATTTT. It yields the protein CASRSEGADTQYF.

The genes are TRBV6-6 and TRBJ1-5; no clear D gene. CDR3 length: 15 amino acids. The V gene lost 4 bases and the J gene lost 6 bases, with 16 bases spanning the gap. Germline V gene data show CDR1 as MNHNY and CDR2 as SVGAGI (reference sequence). As DNA, the CDR3 is TGTGCCAGCAGTTCCTCTTGGGCAGGTGTTCAGCCCCAGCATTTT. It translates to CASSSSWAGVQPQHF.

This chain uses TRBV3-1 with TRBJ2-1, with 9 bases lining up with TRBD2. The CDR3 contains 18 residues. Losses at the gene ends were 0 bases for V and 9 bases for J; bases not matched to a gene: 15. Germline CDR1 LGHDT, CDR2 YNNKEL (reference sequence). The CDR3 coding sequence is TGTGCCAGCAGCCAAGATTCCGTGACCGTAGCGGGGGATCCTGAGCAGTTCTTC. Translation gives CASSQDSVTVAGDPEQFF.

This clonotype was counted only a few times. The rearrangement joins TRBV11-3 to TRBJ2-7; TRBD2 agrees at 10 bases. Germline CDR1 reads SGHNT; CDR2 reads YENEEA. The CDR3 runs 12 residues. The junction had 1 base not matched to a gene; V was cut back by 6 bases and J by 5 bases. For the CDR3, the DNA is TGTGCCAGCAGTACTAGCGGGGACGAGCAGTACTTC. This translates into CASSTSGDEQYF.

This clonotype has at least ten counts. The chain recombines TRBV24-1 with TRBJ2-1; 10 nucleotides line up with TRBD1. J lost 8 bases, V lost 5 bases, and 5 bases had no gene match. The CDR3 extends over 14 amino acids. Per germline, CDR1 KGHDR and CDR2 SFDVKD. Written as DNA, the CDR3 is TGTGCCACCAGTGGGGACAGGGGAGGCGATGAGCAGTTCTTC. It yields the protein CATSGDRGGDEQFF.